This T cell receptor beta chain was observed in a study of blood T cells in healthy people across ages. General study results and limits: Diversity estimates from one million T cells were considered underestimates. TCR beta diversity, measured per million T cells, fell in a roughly linear way with age.

A second PCR, run for roughly 7 to 11 cycles, used a sample-barcoded 5' primer plus a J-beta primer mix. One entry per CDR3 protein, called by TCRdb with MiXCR from the 5' RACE reads. Counted here are about 680,000 distinct CDR3 sequences, about half occurring once; the ten biggest clones make up approximately 32%. This CDR3 comprises 15 residues. Germline assignment: CDR1 MNHEY and CDR2 SMNVEV (reference sequence). V dropped 2 bases and J dropped 4 bases, with 11 bases sitting between them. Notes on this clonotype: Its antigen is as yet unknown.

The V gene is TRBV27, the J gene TRBJ2-2; no definite D call. This clonotype originated in a woman aged 55-69 years in good health. The sequencing input was blood. The CDR3 reads CASSLSLIGTGELFF. DNA of the CDR3: TGTGCCAGCAGTTTAAGTCTTATCGGCACCGGGGAGCTGTTTTTT.